This T cell receptor beta chain derives from a study of T cells in Graves' hyperthyroidism and ophthalmopathy (dated by TCRdb to about 2019). For context, the study as a whole: Peripheral blood was collected at initial diagnosis, before any treatment. To identify distinguishing TCR V-J signatures, a discovery cohort of about 95 patients was used, comprising 40 to 45 with Graves' ophthalmopathy and some 57 with stable Graves' hyperthyroidism. An independent validation cohort of about 20 hyperthyroidism patients and some 15 patients who later progressed to ophthalmopathy tested prospective prediction of ophthalmopathy. The 75 to 100 discovery patients were randomly divided into training and test sets at a 7:3 ratio. In several Graves' hyperthyroidism patients, the study also compared T-cell repertoires from thyroid tissue with T-cell repertoires from blood. Following sampling, methimazole starting at 30 mg daily was given to hyperthyroidism patients, and high-dose intravenous methylprednisolone was given to ophthalmopathy patients. The paper reports TCR Vbeta CDR3 sequencing of roughly 140 peripheral blood samples: under 45 ophthalmopathy, under 80 hyperthyroidism and approximately 17 progressor patients.

Spanning cysteine to phenylalanine, the CDR3 consists of 14 amino acids. Here the CDR3 DNA is all that survives: 42 bases in frame from base 1. According to the germline V gene, CDR1 reads MNHEY and CDR2 reads SVGEGT. V is reduced by 7 bases and J by 2 bases, leaving a spacing of 13 bases between them. The investigation overall reported the following: Most expanded thyroid clonotypes (frequency above 0.001) were also detected in blood, suggesting blood repertoires may reflect thyroid immune responses. In validation, the model predicted progression to ophthalmopathy a median of roughly six months before onset, with over 55% sensitivity and just under 75% specificity. Ophthalmopathy was separated from stable hyperthyroidism by a 13 V-J signature model, with about 88% sensitivity and approximately 84% specificity obtained in cross-validation and 80%/75% obtained in testing. Sample size was not statistically predetermined, and investigators were not blinded to group allocation.

Graves' hyperthyroidism was defined as stable when no progression to ophthalmopathy occurred over 18 months of follow-up. Hyperthyroidism patients were newly diagnosed, with disease duration under 2 months, and aged 18 to 65 years. Any patient with an uncontrolled infection, another autoimmune disease, pregnancy or lactation was excluded. Diagnoses relied on clinical symptoms, serum thyroxine and TRAb, thyroid ultrasound and orbital computed tomography. PBMCs were isolated from about 9 ml of fresh peripheral blood by Ficoll-Paque density gradient centrifugation. Total RNA was extracted using Trizol reagent, and RNA quality was assessed on an Agilent 2100 Bioanalyzer. This clonotype was recorded at least ten times. The clone's antigen remains unknown. Per-base qualities were not stored, and no clone one base away is much larger. TCR beta CDR3 regions were amplified from RNA transcripts. For the first round of RT-PCR on the TCR CDR3, the HTBI primer set was used together with the Qiagen OneStep RT-PCR kit. Libraries were constructed in a second round of multiplex PCR, after which size selection and purification were carried out. Sequencing of the libraries was done on an Illumina HiSeq2000 using paired-end 100 bp reads. As for how the authors treated the data: SOAPnuke was used to process the raw data, with reads discarded if the reads contained adapters or uncalled bases, had a mean Phred below 15, or lacked an exact constant-primer or identifier match. COPE v1.2.5 was used to merge high-quality paired reads, and clonotypes were defined as unique nucleotide sequences. Clonotypes were aligned to IMGT TRBV, TRBD and TRBJ reference segments using MiTCR v1.1. Only V-J combinations with frequency above 0.0001, covering about 99% of repertoires, were analysed. A TCS score was defined as the ratio between F50 (clonal expansion) and ExV (chaos), using BLOSUM62-based TCRdist between CDR3 peptides within each V-J. Welch's t-statistics and random forest reduced some 510 V-J features to 10 to 15, which were used in a naive Bayes classifier (R e1071). In-frame beta chains were kept once TCRdb had trimmed the public reads at Q25 with fastp and called clones with MiXCR. Identical CDR3 proteins give one entry, which carries the most common genes and DNA. It is TCRdb's table, rather than the study itself, that gives the V and J calls and clone size. The sample table lists around 480,000 distinct CDR3 sequences, about 15% of them with a count of one. The leading ten clones occupy about 17% of the sample.

The sequence came from a woman aged 18 to 35 with Graves' hyperthyroidism. Sequenced input: blood. The chain is made from TRBV6-2 or TRBV6-3 and TRBJ2-3, with the D call perhaps TRBD1 or TRBD2, as 5 bases match in each case. This receptor carries the CDR3 CASTRGPTTDTQYF. The nucleotide sequence is given as TGTGCCAGCACCCGGGGCCCTACCACAGATACGCAGTATTTT.